The rows below give T cell receptor beta chains drawn from one sample of a study of control samples from healthy donors and cancer patients. Produced via immunoSEQ multiplex PCR; TCRdb's table is partial and in-frame only. This table has some 150,000 clones, roughly 94% appearing once. The material sequenced was PBMCs. Receptors originate from a man between 60 and 70 years old with colorectal cancer. CDR3s leave out the opening cysteine and the closing phenylalanine or tryptophan.

TRBJ2-1 TRBV4-3 ASSREPISTYNEQF
TRBJ1-4 TRBV4-3 ASSHPRDRGDITNEKLF
TRBJ2-7 TRBV5-4 ASSLGAEAAYEQY
TRBJ2-1 TRBV11-2 ASSRQAGERVQF
TRBJ2-2 TRBV9 ASSVEEVGELF
TRBJ1-1 TRBV6-1 ASSELGRAF
TRBJ2-5 TRBV5-6 ASRSGLAGQYQETQY
TRBJ1-2 TRBV9 ASSEGTADYGYT
TRBJ2-1 TRBV27 ASSRGLAGVNEQF
TRBJ2-7 TRBV30 AWSRGWGLGSEQY
TRBJ2-1 TRBV11-3 ASSLVAGGRNEQF
TRBJ1-1 TRBV2 ASSRDRAHPNTEAF
TRBJ1-1 TRBV6-1 ASSEARQLMNTEAF
TRBJ2-7 TRBV6-1 ASSDATQLITYEQY
TRBJ1-1 TRBV6-2/TRBV6-3 ASSYATGAANTEAF
TRBJ1-1 TRBV7-2 ASSSRFKLGTNTEAF
TRBJ2-4 TRBV19 ASSILDRAVKNIQY
TRBJ1-5 TRBV28 ASSSGQGNNQPQH
TRBJ1-2 TRBV27 ASGFGTGYYGYT
TRBJ1-6 TRBV7-9 ASSLVSGQGIPSPLH
TRBJ1-1 TRBV6-5 ASRAGANTEAF
TRBJ1-1 TRBV18 ASSPPGNTEAF
TRBJ1-1 TRBV28 ASSSPSRKGTEAF
TRBJ2-7 TRBV6-5 ASSYPRGGGEQY
TRBJ1-3 TRBV19 ASRRGYSGNTIY
TRBJ2-7 TRBV7-2 ASSLALWQDRGYEQY
TRBJ1-2 TRBV25-1 ASRGGTADYGYT
TRBJ1-2 TRBV5-1 ASSLPNRGNYGYT
TRBJ2-1 TRBV11-2 ASSQPPWREKNEQF
TRBJ1-1 TRBV29-1 SVDAWGENTEAF